Listed below are T cell receptor beta chains from one sample, sequenced in a study of T cell repertoires in cytomegalovirus infection. TCRdb called the reads again in MiXCR, with one record for every CDR3 protein. Of more than 200,000 distinct CDR3 sequences in the sample, approximately 9.1% are singletons; the top ten hold roughly 16%. The sequenced sample consisted of PBMCs. These receptors all come from a human donor in good health (CMV status not recorded). Some clones in this sample may be carry-over from other donors' samples. Each CDR3 is given without its conserved first and last residue. Fields, in order: V gene, J gene, D gene, CDR3 protein. The D gene is left open where the match is weak.

TRBV28,TRBJ1-5,TRBD1,ASSTTGATGSNQPQH
TRBV6-1,TRBJ2-3,TRBD2,ASRFFTAGSMTDTQY
TRBV11-2,TRBJ1-5,-,ASSLDLGQPQH
TRBV7-4,TRBJ1-6,-,ASQPSGTYNSPLH
TRBV27,TRBJ2-7,-,ASSPTLREREQY
TRBV7-2,TRBJ2-3,TRBD1,ASSSHRRTGSTDTQY
TRBV7-9,TRBJ2-6,TRBD1,ASSPTPGQITGANVLT
TRBV20-1,TRBJ2-5,-,SARIPGGRPRETQY
TRBV5-1,TRBJ2-3,TRBD1,ASSEGQGAIDTQY
TRBV20-1,TRBJ1-5,-,SATRGVNQPQH
TRBV5-1,TRBJ2-7,-,ASSQQQGSSYEQY
TRBV6-1,TRBJ2-7,-,ASSPGLSRFEQY
TRBV29-1,TRBJ2-1,-,SVGNSWNEQF
TRBV7-9,TRBJ2-6,TRBD1,ASSFGTGGPGANVLT
TRBV28,TRBJ1-5,TRBD1,ASSKTGRGNQPQH
TRBV20-1,TRBJ2-1,TRBD2,SARDPMTSAGYNEQF
TRBV7-6,TRBJ2-5,-,ASSFGNPTGSETQY
TRBV7-6,TRBJ2-2,TRBD2,ASRVLAGLAGELF
TRBV7-2,TRBJ1-4,-,ASSLGVESQLF
TRBV15,TRBJ2-4,TRBD1,ATSRVGQGERFQY
TRBV12-3/TRBV12-4,TRBJ1-1,TRBD1,ASSLVQGANTEAF
TRBV14,TRBJ1-6,-,ASSHGGGSSYNSPLH
TRBV12-3/TRBV12-4,TRBJ2-1,TRBD2,ASSGGGLASPSYNEQF
TRBV7-2,TRBJ1-6,-,ASSIGSASSYNSPLH
TRBV28,TRBJ1-2,-,ASSLRGQANYGYT
TRBV7-9,TRBJ1-1,TRBD1,ASSQTRTGEAF
TRBV25-1,TRBJ1-1,-,ASRGITEAF
TRBV7-8,TRBJ2-6,-,ASSTQGMGGANVLT
TRBV7-6,TRBJ2-7,-,ASSLRAITGYEQY
TRBV12-3/TRBV12-4,TRBJ2-1,TRBD2,ASSLIMAGVPYNEQF